The source of this T cell receptor (beta chain) is a study of long-term antiretroviral therapy in people with HIV. This CDR3 has 14 residues. Per the germline V gene, CDR1 is ENHRY and CDR2 is SYGVKD. The V and J ends lost 5 bases and 4 bases, in that order; junction bases with no gene match: 3. Researchers ran immunoSEQ v3.0 at survey level. TCRdb keeps only in-frame clones here, not all; method: immunoSEQ multiplex PCR. Found here are about 20,000 clones, roughly 80% of them singletons; the top ten hold about 4.6%. The rearrangement joins TRBV10-3 to TRBJ2-7; TRBD2 matches 12 bases. Sequenced here: unsorted PBMCs, sampled 5.9 years after starting antiretroviral therapy. This clonotype was sampled from a man aged 25-40 years with HIV. CDR3 loop: CAISLAGGPYEQYF. The DNA for the CDR3 is TGTGCCATCAGTCTAGCGGGAGGGCCGTACGAGCAGTACTTC.